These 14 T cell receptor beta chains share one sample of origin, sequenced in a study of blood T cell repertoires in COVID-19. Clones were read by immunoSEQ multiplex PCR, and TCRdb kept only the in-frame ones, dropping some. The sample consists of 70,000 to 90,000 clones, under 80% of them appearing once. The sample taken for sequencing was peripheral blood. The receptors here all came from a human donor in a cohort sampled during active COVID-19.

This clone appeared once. CDR3 protein: CASFSTGFGTEAFF. The CDR3, as DNA: TGTGCCAGCTTCTCGACAGGGTTTGGCACTGAAGCTTTCTTT. The chain couples TRBV28 to TRBJ1-1, with 7 bases lining up with TRBD1. Germline CDR1 is MDHEN and CDR2 is SYDVKM. The CDR3 consists of 14 residues. After removal of 8 bases from V and 4 bases from J, the junction contained 10 bases not matched to a gene.

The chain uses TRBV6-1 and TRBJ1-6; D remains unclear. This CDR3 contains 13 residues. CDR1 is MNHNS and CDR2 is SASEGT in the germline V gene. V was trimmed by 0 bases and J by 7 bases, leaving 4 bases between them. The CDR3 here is CASSEARNSPLHF. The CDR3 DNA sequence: TGTGCCAGCAGTGAAGCGAGGAATTCACCCCTCCACTTT.

The CDR3 DNA is TGTGCCAGCAGTTACTCTATTCAGGCGAACTACGAGCAGTACTTC. Its protein product is CASSYSIQANYEQYF. The chain combines TRBV6-6 with TRBJ2-7; no clear D gene. The CDR3 extends over 15 amino acids. CDR1 is MNHNY, CDR2 SVGAGI, per germline (reference sequence). The ends were cut back, 0 bases at V and 3 bases at J, with 12 bases in the middle.

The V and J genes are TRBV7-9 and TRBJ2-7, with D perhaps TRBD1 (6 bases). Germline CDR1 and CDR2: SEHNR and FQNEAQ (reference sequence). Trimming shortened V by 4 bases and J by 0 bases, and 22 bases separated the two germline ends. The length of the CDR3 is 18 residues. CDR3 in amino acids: CASSWALGGRTSSYEQYV. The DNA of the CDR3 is TGTGCCAGCAGCTGGGCTTTAGGGGGACGGACGAGCTCCTACGAGCAGTACGTC.

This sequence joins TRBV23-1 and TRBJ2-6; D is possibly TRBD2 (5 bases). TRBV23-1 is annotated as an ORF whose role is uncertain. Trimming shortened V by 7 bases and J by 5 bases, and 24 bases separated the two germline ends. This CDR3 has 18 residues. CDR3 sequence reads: CASTQAAGSHGRANVLTF. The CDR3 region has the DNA TGCGCCAGCACCCAAGCGGCAGGCTCCCATGGGAGGGCCAACGTCCTGACTTTC.

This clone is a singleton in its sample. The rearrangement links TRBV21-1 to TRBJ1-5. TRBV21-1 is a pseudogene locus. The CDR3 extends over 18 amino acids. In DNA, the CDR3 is TGTGCCAGCAGCAAATTTTTAACGGTAAGAGTTAGCAATCAGCCCCAGCATTTT. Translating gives CASSKFLTVRVSNQPQHF.

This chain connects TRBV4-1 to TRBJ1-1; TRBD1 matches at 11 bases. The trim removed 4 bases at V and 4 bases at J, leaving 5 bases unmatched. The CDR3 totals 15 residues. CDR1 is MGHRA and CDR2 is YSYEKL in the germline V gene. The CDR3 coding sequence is TGCGCCAGCAGCCTCGGACAGGGGGCCGGCACTGAAGCTTTCTTT. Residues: CASSLGQGAGTEAFF.

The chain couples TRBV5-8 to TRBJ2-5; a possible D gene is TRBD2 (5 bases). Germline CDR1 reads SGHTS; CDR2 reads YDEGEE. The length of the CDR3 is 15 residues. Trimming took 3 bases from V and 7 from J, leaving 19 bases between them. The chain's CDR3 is CASSSEGNIGMTQYF. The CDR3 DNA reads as TGTGCCAGCAGCTCCGAGGGAAACATTGGGATGACCCAGTACTTC.

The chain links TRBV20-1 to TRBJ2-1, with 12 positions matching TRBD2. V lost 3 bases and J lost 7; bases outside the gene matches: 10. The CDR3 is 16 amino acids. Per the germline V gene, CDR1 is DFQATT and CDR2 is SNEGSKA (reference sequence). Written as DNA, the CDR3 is TGCAGTGCTAGTGGGGACGGGCTAGCGGGAGGGAATGAGCAGTTCTTC. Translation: CSASGDGLAGGNEQFF.

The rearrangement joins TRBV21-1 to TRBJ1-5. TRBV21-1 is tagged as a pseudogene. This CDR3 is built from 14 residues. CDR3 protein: CASSTVDSNQPQHF. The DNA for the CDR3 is TGTGCCAGCAGCACGGTTGATAGCAATCAGCCCCAGCATTTT.

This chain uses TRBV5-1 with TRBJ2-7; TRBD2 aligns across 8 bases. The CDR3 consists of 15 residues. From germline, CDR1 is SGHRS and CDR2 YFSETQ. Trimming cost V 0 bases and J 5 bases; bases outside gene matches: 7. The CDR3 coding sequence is TGCGCCAGCAGCTTGGACGGGCTAGCGGGCCACGAGCAGTACGTC. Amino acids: CASSLDGLAGHEQYV.

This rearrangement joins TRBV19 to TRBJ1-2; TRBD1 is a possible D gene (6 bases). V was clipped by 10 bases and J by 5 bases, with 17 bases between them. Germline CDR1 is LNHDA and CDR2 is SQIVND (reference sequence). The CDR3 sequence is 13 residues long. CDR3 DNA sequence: TGTGCCACCCCGGGGGGCGGAGATTATGGCTACACCTTC. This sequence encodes CATPGGGDYGYTF.

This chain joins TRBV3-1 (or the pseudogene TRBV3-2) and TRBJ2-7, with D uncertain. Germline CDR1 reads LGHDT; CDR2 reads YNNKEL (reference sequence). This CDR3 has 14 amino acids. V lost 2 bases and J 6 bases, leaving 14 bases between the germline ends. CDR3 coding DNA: TGTGCCAGCAGCCAAATAGGTCCCCCAGGCGAGCAGTACTTC. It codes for CASSQIGPPGEQYF.

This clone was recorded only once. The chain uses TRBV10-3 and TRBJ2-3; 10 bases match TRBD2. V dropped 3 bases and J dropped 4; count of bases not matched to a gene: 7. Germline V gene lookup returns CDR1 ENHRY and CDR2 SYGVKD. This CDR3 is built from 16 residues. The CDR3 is CAISEYPSGSSDTQYF. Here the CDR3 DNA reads TGTGCCATCAGTGAATATCCTAGCGGGAGTTCAGATACGCAGTATTTT.